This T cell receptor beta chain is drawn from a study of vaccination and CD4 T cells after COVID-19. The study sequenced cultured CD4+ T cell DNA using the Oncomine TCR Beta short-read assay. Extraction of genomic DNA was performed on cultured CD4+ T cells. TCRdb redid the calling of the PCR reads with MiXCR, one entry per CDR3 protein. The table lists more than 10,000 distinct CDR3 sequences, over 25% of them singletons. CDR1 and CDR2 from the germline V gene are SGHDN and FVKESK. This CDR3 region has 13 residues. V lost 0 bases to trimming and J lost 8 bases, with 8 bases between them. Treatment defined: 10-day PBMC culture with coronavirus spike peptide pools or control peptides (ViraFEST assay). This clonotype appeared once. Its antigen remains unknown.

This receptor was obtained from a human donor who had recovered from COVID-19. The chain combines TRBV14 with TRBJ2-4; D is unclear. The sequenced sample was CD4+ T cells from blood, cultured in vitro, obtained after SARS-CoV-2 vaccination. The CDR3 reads CASSQELRDIQYF. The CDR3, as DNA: TGTGCCAGCAGCCAAGAGCTTCGGGACATTCAGTACTTC.